Following are 14 T cell receptor beta chains from one sample sequenced in a study of cytomegalovirus exposure and HLA in healthy donors. PCR amplification relied on 60 Vbeta primers (plus 13 Jbeta primers). TCRdb's copy holds only in-frame clones and misses some; the assay was immunoSEQ multiplex PCR. There are 85,000 to 110,000 clones in the sample; roughly 80% occur only once, and roughly 3.9% lies in the top ten. Sample: PBMCs. The receptors were sampled from a man in his fifties in good health and CMV-seropositive.

The chain couples TRBV10-2 to TRBJ2-7; 8 bases agree with TRBD1. The CDR3 runs 14 residues. Germline values: CDR1 WSHSY, CDR2 SAAADI. Germline trimming cut 5 bases from V and 4 bases from J; bases unmatched to any gene: 7. Written as DNA, the CDR3 is TGCGCCAGCAGTAAGCCTGGACAGGGTTACGAGCAGTACTTC. Amino acids: CASSKPGQGYEQYF.

V and J are TRBV18 and TRBJ2-1; TRBD2 agrees at 7 bases. The J segment lost 4 bases and the V segment lost 2 bases, leaving 8 bases of the junction unmatched. The CDR3 consists of 16 residues. Germline CDR1 KGHSH, CDR2 LQKENI. In DNA, the CDR3 is TGTGCCAGCTCACCATTGGGCCAGGGAGGGTACAATGAGCAGTTCTTC. Translated, it gives CASSPLGQGGYNEQFF.

This chain connects TRBV7-8 to TRBJ2-5; no definite D call. Germline lookup yields CDR1 SGHVS and CDR2 FQNEAQ. V lost 6 bases and J lost 5, with 7 bases in between. The CDR3 has 11 amino acids. The chain's CDR3 is CASRVEETQYF. The CDR3 DNA is TGTGCCAGCAGGGTAGAGGAGACCCAGTACTTC.

Here the CDR3 reads CASSIMGQGGGNIQYF. The DNA of the CDR3 is TGTGCCAGTAGTATAATGGGACAGGGTGGGGGAAACATTCAGTACTTC. The rearrangement links TRBV19 to TRBJ2-4; TRBD1 matches 9 bases. Germline-derived CDR1 and CDR2 are LNHDA and SQIVND (reference sequence). J lost 6 bases, V lost 2 bases, and 8 bases had no gene match. The CDR3 runs to 16 residues.

The chain's CDR3 is CASSQKPPGLAGGFTGELFF. In DNA form, the CDR3 reads TGTGCCAGCAGTCAAAAGCCACCGGGACTAGCGGGAGGATTTACCGGGGAGCTGTTTTTT. The J gene is TRBJ2-2, the V gene TRBV27; 15 bases agree with TRBD2. The CDR3 has 20 amino acids. The germline CDR1 and CDR2 sequences are MNHEY and SMNVEV (reference sequence). Trimming took 5 bases from V and 5 from J; bases not matched to a gene: 15.

The CDR3 nucleotides read TGTGCCAGCAGCTTGGAGGCTGGAGGGCTTCAAGAGACCCAGTACTTC. This sequence encodes CASSLEAGGLQETQYF. The V gene is TRBV5-4, the J gene TRBJ2-5; TRBD2 might be the D (6 bases). V was shortened by 0 bases and J by 2 bases, with 14 bases between the two germline ends. This CDR3 spans 16 amino acids. Germline CDR1 SGHNT, CDR2 YYREEE (reference sequence).

This chain connects TRBV27 to TRBJ2-5; 15 bases line up with TRBD2. Germline V gives CDR1 MNHEY, CDR2 SMNVEV (reference sequence). The CDR3 extends over 16 amino acids. V lost 5 bases to trimming and J lost 5 bases; unmatched junction nucleotides: 6. CDR3 nucleotide sequence: TGTGCCAGCAGTCGGACTAGCGGGAGGGGGCGGGAGACCCAGTACTTC. This translates into CASSRTSGRGRETQYF.

A few counts support this clone. The chain uses TRBV1 and TRBJ2-7; the table's D call, TRBD1, was not checked against the DNA. TRBV1 is an annotated pseudogene. The CDR3 spans 15 residues. CDR3: CTTLLTPQGDYEQYF. In DNA, the CDR3 is TGCACCACCCTACTGACCCCGCAGGGGGACTACGAGCAGTACTTC.

This chain uses TRBV7-9 with TRBJ2-7, with 8 bases identical to TRBD1. The junction had 8 bases not matched to a gene; V was cut back by 4 bases and J by 3 bases. The germline V gene encodes CDR1 SEHNR and CDR2 FQNEAQ (reference sequence). The CDR3 has 15 residues. CDR3 sequence: CASSSAGGRSYEQYF. The CDR3 DNA follows: TGTGCCAGCAGCTCCGCAGGGGGCCGGAGCTACGAGCAGTACTTC.

The J gene is TRBJ2-7, the V gene TRBV28; TRBD1 matches 7 bases. CDR1 is MDHEN and CDR2 is SYDVKM in the germline V gene. The CDR3 has 14 amino acids. V gave up 4 bases and J gave up 2 bases; unmatched junction bases: 5. The chain's CDR3 is CASSSGQETYEQYF. CDR3 nucleotide sequence: TGTGCCAGCAGTTCTGGACAGGAAACCTACGAGCAGTACTTC. The variable domain in full, with the rest retrieved from reference TRBV28 and TRBJ2-7, is DVKVTQSSRYLVKRTGEKVFLECVQDMDHENMFWYRQDPGLGLRLIYFSYDVKMKEKGDIPEGYSVSREKKERFSLILESASTNQTSMYLCASSSGQETYEQYFGPGTRLTVT.

The chain carries TRBV6-1 and TRBJ1-2, with a weak D call TRBD1 (6 bases). The length of the CDR3 is 14 residues. V was shortened by 5 bases and J by 8 bases, with 18 bases between the two germline ends. The germline V gene has CDR1 MNHNS and CDR2 SASEGT. The CDR3: CASSPPGHIAGYTF. In DNA form, the CDR3 reads TGTGCCAGCAGTCCCCCGGGACATATTGCCGGCTACACCTTC.

V usage is TRBV7-2 and J usage is TRBJ2-5, with 8 bases lining up with TRBD2. The last part of the DNA fits TRBJ2-7 better; the J call may be wrong. Germline V CDR1 and CDR2: SGHTA, FQGNSA. The CDR3 length is 15 residues. CDR3 in DNA: TGTGCCAGCAGCTTAACGGGAGGGCTCAGTTTCGAGCAGTACTTC. It specifies CASSLTGGLSFEQYF.

The chain employs TRBV7-2 and TRBJ2-7, with 8 bases that match TRBD2. This CDR3 has 13 residues. Germline assignment: CDR1 SGHTA and CDR2 FQGNSA. With V trimmed by 7 bases and J by 5 bases, 7 bases remained unmatched. In DNA form, the CDR3 reads TGTGCCAGCACCGAGCGGGAGTTCAACGAGCAGTACTTC. Its translation is CASTEREFNEQYF.

Concerning this clone itself: Sequence at one end of the junction differs from germline and may be a read error. This rearrangement joins TRBV7-9 to TRBJ1-2, with D unresolved. From germline, CDR1 is SEHNR and CDR2 FQNEAQ (reference sequence). The CDR3 extends over 11 amino acids. CDR3 residues: CSSSSALGYTF. As DNA, the CDR3 is TGTTCCAGCAGCTCCGCCCTAGGCTACACCTTC.